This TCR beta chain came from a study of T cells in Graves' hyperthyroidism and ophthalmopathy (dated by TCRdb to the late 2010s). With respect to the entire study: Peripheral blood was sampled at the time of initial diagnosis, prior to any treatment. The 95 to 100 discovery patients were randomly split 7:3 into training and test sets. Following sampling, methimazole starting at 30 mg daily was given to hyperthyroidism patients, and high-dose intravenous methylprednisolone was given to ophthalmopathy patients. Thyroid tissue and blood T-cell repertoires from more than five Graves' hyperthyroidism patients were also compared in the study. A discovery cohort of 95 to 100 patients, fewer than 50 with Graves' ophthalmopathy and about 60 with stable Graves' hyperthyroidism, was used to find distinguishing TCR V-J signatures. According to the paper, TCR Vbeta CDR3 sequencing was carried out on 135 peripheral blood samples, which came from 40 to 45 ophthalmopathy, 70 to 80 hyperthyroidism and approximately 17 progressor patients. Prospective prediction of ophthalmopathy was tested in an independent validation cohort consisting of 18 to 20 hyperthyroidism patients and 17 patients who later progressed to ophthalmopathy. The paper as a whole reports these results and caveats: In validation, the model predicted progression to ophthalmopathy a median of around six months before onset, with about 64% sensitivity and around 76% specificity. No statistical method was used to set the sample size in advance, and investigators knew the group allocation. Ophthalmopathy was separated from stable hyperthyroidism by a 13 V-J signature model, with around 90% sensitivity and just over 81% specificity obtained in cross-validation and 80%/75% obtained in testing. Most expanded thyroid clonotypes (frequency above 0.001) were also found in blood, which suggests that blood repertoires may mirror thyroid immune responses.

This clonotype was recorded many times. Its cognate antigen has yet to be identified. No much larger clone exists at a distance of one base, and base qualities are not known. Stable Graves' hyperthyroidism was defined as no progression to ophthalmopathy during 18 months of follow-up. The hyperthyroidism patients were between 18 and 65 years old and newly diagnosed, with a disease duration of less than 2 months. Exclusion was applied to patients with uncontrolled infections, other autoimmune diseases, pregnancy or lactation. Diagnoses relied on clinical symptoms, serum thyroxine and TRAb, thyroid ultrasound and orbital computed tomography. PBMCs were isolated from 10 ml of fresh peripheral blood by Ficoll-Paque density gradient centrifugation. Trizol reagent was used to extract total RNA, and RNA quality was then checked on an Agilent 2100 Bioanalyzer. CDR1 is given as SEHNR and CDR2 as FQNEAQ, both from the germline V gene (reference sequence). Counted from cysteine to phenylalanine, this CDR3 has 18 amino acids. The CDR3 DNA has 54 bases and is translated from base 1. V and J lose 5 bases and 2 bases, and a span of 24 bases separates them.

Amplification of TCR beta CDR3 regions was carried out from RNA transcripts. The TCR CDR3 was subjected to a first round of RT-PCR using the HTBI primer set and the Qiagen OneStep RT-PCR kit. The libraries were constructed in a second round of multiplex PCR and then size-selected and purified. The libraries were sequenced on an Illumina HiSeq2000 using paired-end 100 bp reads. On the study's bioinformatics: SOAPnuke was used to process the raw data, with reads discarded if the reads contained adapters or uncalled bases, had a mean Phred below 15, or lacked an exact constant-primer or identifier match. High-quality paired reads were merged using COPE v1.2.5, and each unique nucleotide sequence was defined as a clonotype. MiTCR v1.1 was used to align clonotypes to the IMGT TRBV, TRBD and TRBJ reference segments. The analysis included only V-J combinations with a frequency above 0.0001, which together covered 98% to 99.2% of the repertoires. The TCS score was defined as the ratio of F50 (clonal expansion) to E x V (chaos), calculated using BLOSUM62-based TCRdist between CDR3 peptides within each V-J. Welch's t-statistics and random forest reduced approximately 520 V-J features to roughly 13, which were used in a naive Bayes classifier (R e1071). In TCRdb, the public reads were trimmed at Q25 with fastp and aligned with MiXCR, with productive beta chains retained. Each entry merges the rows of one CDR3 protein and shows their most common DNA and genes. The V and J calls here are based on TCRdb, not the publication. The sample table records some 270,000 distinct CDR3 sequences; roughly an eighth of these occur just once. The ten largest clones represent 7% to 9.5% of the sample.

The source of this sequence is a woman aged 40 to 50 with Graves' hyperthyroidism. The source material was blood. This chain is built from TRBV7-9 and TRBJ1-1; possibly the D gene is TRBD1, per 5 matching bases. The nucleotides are TGTGCCAGCAGCCCTATTCTTCGATCGGGACGGATTAACACTGAAGCTTTCTTT. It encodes CASSPILRSGRINTEAFF.